This TCR beta chain was sequenced during a study of blood T cell repertoires in COVID-19. The wider study: T cells, B-cell-depleted T cells, or PBMCs supplied cDNA or gDNA.

This table comes from immunoSEQ multiplex PCR, and its TCRdb copy is limited to in-frame clones, with some not included. The sample gives about 190,000 clones, about 83% of which show up once; less than 3.5% is in the top ten. The junction had 3 bases not matched to a gene; V was cut back by 0 bases and J by 9 bases. The CDR3 extends over 15 amino acids. Per the germline V gene, CDR1 is ENHRY and CDR2 is SYGVKD. This chain connects TRBV10-3 to TRBJ1-5, with 12 bases identical to TRBD1. What was sequenced was PBMCs or T cells enriched from blood (not recorded which). The source is a woman between 25 and 40 years old who had been exposed to COVID-19. The CDR3 DNA is TGTGCCATCAGTGAGTCGGGACAGGGGGCGACGCCCCAGCATTTT. This gives the protein CAISESGQGATPQHF.